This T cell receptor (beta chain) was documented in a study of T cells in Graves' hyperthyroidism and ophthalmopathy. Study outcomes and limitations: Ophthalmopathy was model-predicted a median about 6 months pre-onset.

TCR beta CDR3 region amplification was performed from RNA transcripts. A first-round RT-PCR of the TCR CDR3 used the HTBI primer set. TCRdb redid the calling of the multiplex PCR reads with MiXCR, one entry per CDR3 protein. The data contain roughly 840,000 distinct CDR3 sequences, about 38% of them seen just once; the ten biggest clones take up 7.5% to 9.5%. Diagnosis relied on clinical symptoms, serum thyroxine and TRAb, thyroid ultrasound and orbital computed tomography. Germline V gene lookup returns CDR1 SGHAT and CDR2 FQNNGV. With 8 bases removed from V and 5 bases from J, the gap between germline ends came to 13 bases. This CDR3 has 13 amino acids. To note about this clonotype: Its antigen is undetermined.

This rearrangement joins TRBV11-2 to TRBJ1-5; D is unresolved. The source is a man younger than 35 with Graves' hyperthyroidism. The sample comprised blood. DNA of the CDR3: TGTGCCAGCGGAAGGCGAGCCTATCAGCCCCAGCATTTT. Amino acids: CASGRRAYQPQHF.